A single sample gave rise to the 20 T cell receptor beta chains below, sequenced in a study of post-analysis software for immune sequencing data. Notes on the study in general: Patients showed TRBV5-6, TRBV5-1 and TRBV20-1 among a few TRBV segments more frequent than in controls.

Antigens for these TCRs are unknown. TCR beta cDNA libraries included unique molecular identifiers. One entry per CDR3 protein, called by TCRdb with MiXCR from the PCR reads. The repertoire holds some 700,000 distinct CDR3 sequences, 55% to 70% seen once, with 10% to 12% in the top ten. Sequenced: blood. Receptor source: a girl aged 2-10 years with multiple sclerosis.

This chain joins TRBV6-4 and TRBJ2-4; TRBD1 agrees at 7 bases. CDR3 size: 13 residues. Trimming took 3 bases from V and 5 from J; bases not matched to a gene: 1. CDR1 MRHNA and CDR2 SNTAGT come from the germline V gene. The CDR3 nucleotides read TGTGCCAGCAGTGAGCAGGGGGAAAACATTCAGTACTTC. It encodes CASSEQGENIQYF.

This clonotype was observed a few times. The chain uses TRBV7-2 and TRBJ1-1, with 7 bases aligning to TRBD1. The J segment lost 5 bases and the V segment lost 0 bases, leaving 12 bases of the junction unmatched. CDR1 and CDR2 (germline): SGHTA, FQGNSA. CDR3 length: 17 amino acids. In DNA form, the CDR3 reads TGTGCCAGCAGCTTAGCTGTAGGGGGCGCCCCGTGGACTGAAGCTTTCTTT. This encodes CASSLAVGGAPWTEAFF.

The chain is built from TRBV3-1 and TRBJ2-2; 14 bases agree with TRBD2. The CDR3 sequence is 18 residues long. Germline V gives CDR1 LGHDT, CDR2 YNNKEL (reference sequence). After removal of 4 bases from V and 4 bases from J, the junction contained 8 bases not matched to a gene. The CDR3 coding sequence is TGTGCCAGCAGCCCGCCGGGACTAGCGGGAGTCGGCACCGGGGAGCTGTTTTTT. Translation: CASSPPGLAGVGTGELFF.

The chain links TRBV24-1 to TRBJ2-7; no clear D gene. This CDR3 is built from 13 residues. Between the trimmed V and J ends, which lost 3 bases and 7 bases, there was a span of 12 bases. Germline V CDR1 and CDR2: KGHDR, SFDVKD. DNA for the CDR3: TGTGCCACCAGTGATCCTCCCGGAAATGAGCAGTACTTC. Translated, it gives CATSDPPGNEQYF.

The chain carries TRBV29-1 and TRBJ2-3, with D possibly called TRBD1 or TRBD2 (5 bases each). Trimming cost V 5 bases and J 0 bases, with 12 bases left between them. CDR1 and CDR2 (germline): SQVTM, ANQGSEA. This CDR3 contains 14 residues. The CDR3 reads CSVTRGGSTDTQYF. CDR3 in DNA: TGCAGCGTTACGAGGGGTGGCAGCACAGATACGCAGTATTTT.

The J gene is TRBJ2-4, the V gene TRBV29-1; weak D call: TRBD2 (6 bases). The germline V gene encodes CDR1 SQVTM and CDR2 ANQGSEA. V lost 7 bases, J lost 7 bases, and 14 bases lay in between. The CDR3 length is 12 residues. The CDR3 reads CSATEGLNIQYF. The CDR3 bases are TGCAGCGCGACGGAGGGCCTCAACATTCAGTACTTC.

The V gene is TRBV5-5, the J gene TRBJ2-7; D is undetermined. Trimming shortened V by 0 bases and J by 4 bases, and 11 bases separated the two germline ends. This CDR3 has 14 amino acids. Germline V lookup: CDR1 SGHKS, CDR2 YYEKEE (reference sequence). This CDR3 reads CASSLGQPPYEQYF. The CDR3 DNA reads TGTGCCAGCAGCTTGGGACAACCCCCTTACGAGCAGTACTTC.

The rearrangement joins TRBV6-5 to TRBJ2-1, with a possible D match to TRBD1 (6 bases). Germline assignment: CDR1 MNHEY and CDR2 SVGAGI. This CDR3 comprises 15 residues. The V gene lost 2 bases and the J gene lost 5 bases, with 13 bases spanning the gap. The CDR3 reads CASSYRGWGNNEQFF. The CDR3 coding sequence is TGTGCCAGCAGTTACAGGGGGTGGGGGAACAATGAGCAGTTCTTC.

The gene calls are TRBV4-2 and TRBJ1-2; 10 bases align to TRBD1. The ends lost 4 bases at V and 8 bases at J; junction bases unmatched: 7. Germline V lookup: CDR1 LGHNA, CDR2 YNFKEQ. The CDR3 is made up of 14 amino acids. DNA for the CDR3: TGTGCCAGCAGCCCCCCGACAGGGGGCCAGGGCTACACCTTC. It encodes CASSPPTGGQGYTF.

The chain carries TRBV10-3 and TRBJ2-3; 7 bases align to TRBD1. The germline CDR1 and CDR2 sequences are ENHRY and SYGVKD. Trimming cost V 6 bases and J 8 bases; bases outside gene matches: 14. The CDR3 length is 15 residues. The CDR3 DNA reads as TGTGCCATCAGGGACCTGACAGGGCTTGGAGGTACGCAGTATTTT. Amino acid sequence: CAIRDLTGLGGTQYF.

This clonotype was detected once. The V call is TRBV12-3 or TRBV12-4, the J call TRBJ2-1, with D tentatively TRBD1 or TRBD2 (5 bases each). This CDR3 is 14 amino acids long. The V gene lost 4 bases and the J gene lost 5 bases, with 12 bases spanning the gap. Here the CDR3 reads CASSSSGTNNEQFF. Here the CDR3 DNA reads TGTGCCAGCAGTTCCTCCGGGACCAACAATGAGCAGTTCTTC.

Only one count was recorded for this clonotype. The chain couples TRBV9 to TRBJ2-7; 9 bases map to TRBD1. V was clipped by 3 bases and J by 5 bases; unmatched bases: 9. CDR1 is SGDLS and CDR2 is YYNGEE in the germline V gene. The length of the CDR3 is 15 residues. CDR3 DNA: TGTGCCAGCAGCGCATACAGGGGGCTTTTGCACGAGCAGTACTTC. Encoded protein: CASSAYRGLLHEQYF.

J is TRBJ2-3 and V is TRBV20-1, with 11 bases matching TRBD2. CDR1 and CDR2 from the germline V gene are DFQATT and SNEGSKA (reference sequence). The ends lost 4 bases at V and 3 bases at J; junction bases unmatched: 3. The CDR3 covers 14 residues. CDR3 bases: TGCAGTGCTATAGCGGGGGGGCGGACAGATACGCAGTATTTT. Its protein is CSAIAGGRTDTQYF.

The chain combines TRBV7-9 with TRBJ2-7; TRBD2 aligns across 10 bases. Germline loops: CDR1 SEHNR, CDR2 FQNEAQ (reference sequence). Losses at the gene ends were 6 bases for V and 5 bases for J; bases not matched to a gene: 16. The CDR3 consists of 17 residues. CDR3 DNA: TGTGCCAGCAGTCCTCCTACCCCCGGGACTAGCGCAGACGAGCAGTACTTC. Protein product: CASSPPTPGTSADEQYF.

V usage is TRBV5-5 and J usage is TRBJ2-5, with D possibly being TRBD1 or TRBD2 (5 bases each). Germline CDR1 is SGHKS and CDR2 is YYEKEE (reference sequence). This CDR3 contains 16 residues. Trimming took 0 bases from V and 3 from J, leaving 15 bases between them. The DNA of the CDR3 is TGTGCCAGCAGCTTGGATTCCGGGACGCCTGAAGAGACCCAGTACTTC. Its translation is CASSLDSGTPEETQYF.

This clonotype appeared a few times. This chain joins TRBV6-1 and TRBJ2-7; D unclear. The CDR3 runs 14 residues. V lost 10 bases, J lost 4 bases, and 20 bases lay in between. Per germline, CDR1 MNHNS and CDR2 SASEGT. CDR3 coding DNA: TGTGCCACCCAGATATCGGGTCGCTCGTACGAGCAGTACTTC. Its translation is CATQISGRSYEQYF.

This chain connects TRBV14 to TRBJ1-1; D not resolved. V lost 4 bases and J lost 1, with 7 bases in between. The CDR3 has 13 residues. Germline-derived CDR1 and CDR2 are SGHDN and FVKESK. Written as DNA, the CDR3 is TGTGCCAGCAGCCGGAAAAGGAACACTGAAGCTTTCTTT. It yields the protein CASSRKRNTEAFF.

The gene calls are TRBV7-2 and TRBJ2-7, with 9 bases identical to TRBD2. Trimming at V came to 5 bases and at J to 4 bases, leaving 12 bases not matched to a gene. This CDR3 spans 16 amino acids. Germline values: CDR1 SGHTA, CDR2 FQGNSA. CDR3 protein: CASSPRGGRAWYEQYF. The CDR3 DNA is TGTGCCAGCAGCCCGAGGGGCGGGAGGGCATGGTACGAGCAGTACTTC.

This rearrangement joins TRBV20-1 to TRBJ2-1, with 9 bases fitting TRBD2. Per germline, CDR1 DFQATT and CDR2 SNEGSKA (reference sequence). CDR3 length equals 14 residues. The J segment lost 13 bases and the V segment lost 3 bases, leaving 13 bases of the junction unmatched. In nucleotides, the CDR3 is TGCAGTGCTAGTCAAGCGGGGGGCCACCGAGTACAGTTCTTC. Its translation is CSASQAGGHRVQFF.

The chain has TRBV10-3 and TRBJ2-3; 7 nucleotides line up with TRBD2. This CDR3 comprises 14 residues. CDR1 is ENHRY and CDR2 is SYGVKD in the germline V gene. V shed 3 bases and J 3 bases; nucleotides not matched to a gene: 3. CDR3 in DNA: TGTGCCATCAGTGAAGGCGGGAGAACAGATACGCAGTATTTT. As protein: CAISEGGRTDTQYF.